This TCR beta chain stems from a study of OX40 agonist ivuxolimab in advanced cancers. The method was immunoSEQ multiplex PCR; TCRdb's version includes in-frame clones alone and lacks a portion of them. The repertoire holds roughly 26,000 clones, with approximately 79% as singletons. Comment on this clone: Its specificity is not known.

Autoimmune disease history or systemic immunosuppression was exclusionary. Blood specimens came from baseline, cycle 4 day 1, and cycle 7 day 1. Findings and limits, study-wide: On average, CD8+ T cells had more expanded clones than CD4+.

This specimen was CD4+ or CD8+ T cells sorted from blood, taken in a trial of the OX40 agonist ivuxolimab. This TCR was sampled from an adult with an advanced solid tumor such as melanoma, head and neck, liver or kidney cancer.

The CDR3 loop is CASSLTAEREKLFF. As DNA, the CDR3 is TGTGCCAGCAGTCTGACCGCGGAACGCGAAAAACTGTTTTTT. This rearrangement joins TRBV6-4 to TRBJ1-4; D ambiguous. The CDR3 spans 14 residues. Germline V gene sequence: CDR1 MRHNA, CDR2 SNTAGT. V lost 5 bases and J 8 bases, leaving 15 bases between the germline ends.